This T cell receptor beta chain was profiled in a study of T cells after yellow fever vaccination. Across the study: The fractions with low cell numbers were processed using SMART-Seq v4 Ultra Low Input.

UMIs and a universal primer site were added when TCR cDNA was made by 5'RACE template switching. TCRdb redid the calling of the 5' RACE reads with MiXCR, one entry per CDR3 protein. The sample records 620,000 or so distinct CDR3 sequences, roughly 17% being singletons. Sample: PBMCs, taken about 5 days after the first yellow fever vaccination. The sequence was collected from a young man who received the YFV17D yellow fever vaccine.

The DNA for the CDR3 is TGTGCCACCAGTGATTTCAAGCGGGGTTACAATGAGCAGTTCTTC. Encoded protein: CATSDFKRGYNEQFF. The chain couples TRBV24-1 to TRBJ2-1, with 7 bases that match TRBD2. Germline loops: CDR1 KGHDR, CDR2 SFDVKD. There are 15 residues in the CDR3. Trimming cost V 1 base and J 4 bases; bases outside gene matches: 3.